The clone carrying this T cell receptor beta chain was counted a few times. The source of the sample is a study of blood T cell repertoires in COVID-19. The wider study: Collection of acute and convalescent COVID-19 samples took place in the United States, Italy and Spain. Sources were T cells, B-cell-depleted T cells, or PBMCs; the material itself was cDNA or gDNA.

Assay: immunoSEQ multiplex PCR; the TCRdb copy retains only in-frame clones and omits some. The table has about 180,000 clones, 82% seen once. The CDR3 has 13 amino acids. After removal of 3 bases from V and 8 bases from J, the junction contained 3 bases not matched to a gene. CDR1 and CDR2 from the germline V gene are SQVTM and ANQGSEA. V gene TRBV29-1 combines with J gene TRBJ2-1, with TRBD2 matching 11 bases. The material sequenced was peripheral blood. This receptor was obtained from a woman in her 70s with acute or convalescent COVID-19. The CDR3 spells CSVEKLAGDEQFF. CDR3 sequence (DNA): TGCAGCGTTGAGAAACTAGCGGGGGATGAGCAGTTCTTC.